These 15 T cell receptor beta chains came from one sample sequenced in a study of T cells in tuberculosis. Using immunoSEQ multiplex PCR, the repertoire was profiled, and TCRdb retains in-frame clones only, with some absent. The sample includes 30,000 to 35,000 clones, over 85% of them seen just once. Time point described: new active TB diagnosis, blood taken before or within 7 days of starting treatment. The specimen comprised PBMCs, sampled at tuberculosis diagnosis. These receptors were taken from an adult with tuberculosis.

The chain combines TRBV21-1 with TRBJ2-1; the D call TRBD1 from the table was never checked on the DNA. TRBV21-1 is flagged as a pseudogene. The length of the CDR3 is 20 residues. The CDR3 region is CASSRLVRDRGAPTYNEQFF. CDR3 coding DNA: TGTGCCAGCAGCCGGCTCGTCCGGGACAGAGGTGCACCGACCTACAATGAGCAGTTCTTC.

This clone has just one count. J is TRBJ2-3 and V is TRBV13; 8 bases are shared with TRBD1. The germline V gene encodes CDR1 PRHDT and CDR2 FYEKMQ (reference sequence). The ends lost 9 bases at V and 4 bases at J; junction bases unmatched: 24. The CDR3 covers 19 residues. The DNA for the CDR3 is TGTGCCAGACCGCGTGCGGACAGGGCTTTACCGGGAGTGGCAGATACGCAGTATTTT. Translated, it gives CARPRADRALPGVADTQYF.

The rearrangement joins TRBV4-1 to TRBJ1-1, with D uncertain. The CDR3 is made up of 14 amino acids. Germline assignment: CDR1 MGHRA and CDR2 YSYEKL. V dropped 2 bases and J dropped 4 bases, with 11 bases sitting between them. CDR3 sequence (DNA): TGCGCCAGCAGCCAACCCTCCGCGGGCACTGAAGCTTTCTTT. Translation: CASSQPSAGTEAFF.

This chain links TRBV27 with TRBJ1-5; TRBD1 agrees at 8 bases. This CDR3 comprises 16 residues. Per the germline V gene, CDR1 is MNHEY and CDR2 is SMNVEV (reference sequence). V lost 7 bases, J lost 5 bases, and 13 bases stayed unmatched. CDR3 protein: CASTWTGQRVYQPQHF. In DNA, the CDR3 is TGTGCCAGCACCTGGACAGGGCAAAGGGTATATCAGCCCCAGCATTTT.

The chain carries TRBV7-2 and TRBJ2-1, with D perhaps matching TRBD2 (6 bases). The CDR3 totals 14 residues. CDR1 and CDR2 from the germline V gene are SGHTA and FQGNSA. The V end was cut by 7 bases, the J end by 0 bases, with 10 bases between. CDR3: CASKEGGSYNEQFF. CDR3 bases: TGTGCCAGCAAGGAGGGAGGCTCCTACAATGAGCAGTTCTTC.

This chain joins TRBV4-1 and TRBJ2-3; D gene ambiguous. The CDR3 spans 19 residues. V lost 3 bases and J 5 bases, leaving 27 bases between the germline ends. Germline V lookup: CDR1 MGHRA, CDR2 YSYEKL. CDR3 DNA sequence: TGCGCCAGCAGCCATCGATCTTTAGTCGGCCGAGGAAGGTTAGATACGCAGTATTTT. Translation: CASSHRSLVGRGRLDTQYF.

V usage is TRBV6-1 and J usage is TRBJ1-5; possible D gene TRBD1, 6 bases. This CDR3 is built from 15 residues. CDR1 is MNHNS and CDR2 is SASEGT in the germline V gene. Trimming cost V 5 bases and J 0 bases, with 11 bases left between them. The CDR3 DNA follows: TGTGCCAGCAGTCCGGGACACCTTAGCAATCAGCCCCAGCATTTT. Translated: CASSPGHLSNQPQHF.

V usage is TRBV2 and J usage is TRBJ2-1, with 9 bases lining up with TRBD1. This CDR3 has 15 amino acids. Germline V gives CDR1 SNHLY, CDR2 FYNNEI. V shed 4 bases, J shed 6 bases, and the junction held 7 bases outside the gene matches. The CDR3 region is CASSAWTGVGNEQFF. The CDR3 region has the DNA TGTGCCAGCAGTGCATGGACAGGGGTGGGCAATGAGCAGTTCTTC.

The rearrangement uses TRBV10-3 and TRBJ1-3; a weak D match, TRBD1 (5 bases). Germline lookup yields CDR1 ENHRY and CDR2 SYGVKD. The length of the CDR3 is 15 residues. V shed 10 bases and J shed 0 bases, with 16 bases lying between them. CDR3 DNA: TGTGCCACGCTCGGTGGGACTTACTCTGGAAACACCATATATTTT. Residues: CATLGGTYSGNTIYF.

The J gene is TRBJ2-7, the V gene TRBV15; D is possibly TRBD1 (5 bases). V was shortened by 5 bases and J by 4 bases, with 12 bases between the two germline ends. The CDR3 covers 13 residues. Looked up from germline, CDR1 is LNHNV and CDR2 is YYDKDF (reference sequence). The CDR3 DNA sequence: TGTGCCACCAGCTGGGGCCCAGGTTACGAGCAGTACTTC. Translation gives CATSWGPGYEQYF.

V is TRBV5-1 and J is TRBJ2-2; the match to TRBD1 covers 8 bases. This CDR3 is 16 amino acids long. The germline V gene encodes CDR1 SGHRS and CDR2 YFSETQ. With 2 bases clipped from V and 1 base from J, the junction kept 4 bases outside the gene matches. CDR3 region: CASSFKTGENTGELFF. The CDR3 DNA reads as TGCGCCAGCAGCTTTAAGACAGGGGAGAACACCGGGGAGCTGTTTTTT.

The rearrangement links TRBV28 to TRBJ1-6; D possibly corresponds to TRBD1 (5 bases). The CDR3 has 13 residues. V lost 1 base, J lost 8 bases, and 6 bases lay in between. Germline V gives CDR1 MDHEN, CDR2 SYDVKM. CDR3 DNA: TGTGCCAGCAGTTTATTAGGGGATTCACCCCTCCACTTT. It codes for CASSLLGDSPLHF.

This clone was seen just once. The chain recombines TRBV7-3 with TRBJ2-3; possible D gene TRBD1, 5 bases. V lost 0 bases to trimming and J lost 0 bases, with 13 bases between them. The CDR3 length is 17 residues. The germline CDR1 and CDR2 sequences are SGHTA and FQGTGA. The CDR3 region has the DNA TGTGCCAGCAGCTTAACAGGGGCTCGAATTAGCACAGATACGCAGTATTTT. This encodes CASSLTGARISTDTQYF.

The rearrangement links TRBV5-1 to TRBJ2-2, with D maybe TRBD2 (6 bases). The V end was cut by 0 bases, the J end by 6 bases, with 6 bases between. There are 13 residues in the CDR3. Germline CDR1 and CDR2: SGHRS and YFSETQ. Written as DNA, the CDR3 is TGCGCCAGCAGCTTGGGGGAGGCCGGGGAGCTGTTTTTT. Translated, it gives CASSLGEAGELFF.

This clone was picked up one time. This sequence joins TRBV4-1 and TRBJ2-3, with D hard to call. V lost 1 base and J lost 2, with 7 bases in between. This CDR3 has 14 residues. Germline CDR1 reads MGHRA; CDR2 reads YSYEKL. This CDR3 is CASSQVSLTDTQYF. In nucleotides, the CDR3 is TGCGCCAGCAGCCAAGTATCCCTCACAGATACGCAGTATTTT.